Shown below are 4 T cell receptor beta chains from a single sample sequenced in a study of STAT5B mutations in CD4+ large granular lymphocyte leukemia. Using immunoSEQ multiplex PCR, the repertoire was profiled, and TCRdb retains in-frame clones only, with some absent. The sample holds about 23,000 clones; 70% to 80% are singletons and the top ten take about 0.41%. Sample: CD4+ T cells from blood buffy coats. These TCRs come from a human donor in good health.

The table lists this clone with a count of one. The CDR3 protein is CASSLIGTSGDLGYF. The CDR3 coding sequence is TGTGCCAGCAGCTTGATAGGGACTAGCGGGGACCTGGGGTATTTT. The chain is built from TRBV5-4 and TRBJ2-3, with 13 bases identical to TRBD2. V was clipped by 1 base and J by 14 bases; unmatched bases: 10. Germline CDR1 reads SGHNT; CDR2 reads YYREEE (reference sequence). CDR3 length equals 15 residues.

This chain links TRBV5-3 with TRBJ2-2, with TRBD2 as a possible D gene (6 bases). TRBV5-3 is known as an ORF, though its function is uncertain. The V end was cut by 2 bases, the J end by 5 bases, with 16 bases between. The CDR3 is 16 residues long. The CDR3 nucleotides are TGTGCCAGAAGCTTCCGACTAGTATGTGGGACCGGGGAGCTGTTTTTT. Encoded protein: CARSFRLVCGTGELFF.

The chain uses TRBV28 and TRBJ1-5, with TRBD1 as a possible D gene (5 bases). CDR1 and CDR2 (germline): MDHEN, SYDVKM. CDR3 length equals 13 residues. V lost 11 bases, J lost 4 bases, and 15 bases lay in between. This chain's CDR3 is CASAGDFNQPQHF. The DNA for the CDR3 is TGTGCCTCCGCGGGGGATTTTAATCAGCCCCAGCATTTT.

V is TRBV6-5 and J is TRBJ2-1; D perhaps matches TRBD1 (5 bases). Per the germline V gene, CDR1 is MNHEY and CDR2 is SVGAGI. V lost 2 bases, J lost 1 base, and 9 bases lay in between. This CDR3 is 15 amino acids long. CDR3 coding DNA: TGTGCCAGCAGTTACGGACGGACATCCTACAATGAGCAGTTCTTC. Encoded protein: CASSYGRTSYNEQFF.